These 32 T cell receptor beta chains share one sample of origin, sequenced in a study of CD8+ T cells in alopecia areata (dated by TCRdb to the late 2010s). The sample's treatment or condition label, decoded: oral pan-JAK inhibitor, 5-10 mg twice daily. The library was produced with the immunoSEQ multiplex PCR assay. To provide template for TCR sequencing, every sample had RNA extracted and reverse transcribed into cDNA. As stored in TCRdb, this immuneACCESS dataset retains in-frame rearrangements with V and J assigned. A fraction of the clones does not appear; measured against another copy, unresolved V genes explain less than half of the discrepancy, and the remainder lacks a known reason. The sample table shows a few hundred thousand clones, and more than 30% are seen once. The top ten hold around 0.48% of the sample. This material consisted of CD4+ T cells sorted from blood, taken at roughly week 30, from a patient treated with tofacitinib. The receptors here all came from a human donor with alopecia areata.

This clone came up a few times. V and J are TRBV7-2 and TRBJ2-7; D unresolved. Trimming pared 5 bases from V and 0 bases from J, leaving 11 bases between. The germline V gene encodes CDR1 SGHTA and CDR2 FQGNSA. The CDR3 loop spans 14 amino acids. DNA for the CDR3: TGTGCCAGCAGCCGCCGGGTGAGCTCCTACGAGCAGTACTTC. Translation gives CASSRRVSSYEQYF. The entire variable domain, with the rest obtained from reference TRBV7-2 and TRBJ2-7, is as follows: GAGVSQSPSNKVTEKGKDVELRCDPISGHTALYWYRQSLGQGLEFLIYFQGNSAPDKSGLPSDRFSAERTGGSVSTLTIQRTQQEDSAVYLCASSRRVSSYEQYFGPGTRLTVT.

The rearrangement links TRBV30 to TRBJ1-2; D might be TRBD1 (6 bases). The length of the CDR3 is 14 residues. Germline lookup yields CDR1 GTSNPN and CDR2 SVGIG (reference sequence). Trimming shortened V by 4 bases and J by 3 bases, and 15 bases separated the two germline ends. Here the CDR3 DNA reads TGTGCCTGGATTAACGGGGGGCATTACTATGGCTACACCTTC. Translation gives CAWINGGHYYGYTF.

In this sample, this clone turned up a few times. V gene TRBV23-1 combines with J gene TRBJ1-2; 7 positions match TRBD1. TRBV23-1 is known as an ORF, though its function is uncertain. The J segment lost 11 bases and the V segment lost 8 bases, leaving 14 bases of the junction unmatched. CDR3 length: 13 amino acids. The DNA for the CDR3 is TGCGCCAGCCGAATGTACAGGGGCGGATCATACACCTTC. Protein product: CASRMYRGGSYTF.

The CDR3 loop is CASSWQQGANQPQHF. The CDR3 nucleotides are TGTGCCAGCAGTTGGCAACAGGGGGCTAATCAGCCCCAGCATTTT. The chain recombines TRBV6-5 with TRBJ1-5; 9 nucleotides align to TRBD1. The V gene end was trimmed by 4 bases and the J gene end by 4 bases; junction bases not matched to a gene: 5. This CDR3 spans 15 amino acids. Germline CDR1 and CDR2: MNHEY and SVGAGI.

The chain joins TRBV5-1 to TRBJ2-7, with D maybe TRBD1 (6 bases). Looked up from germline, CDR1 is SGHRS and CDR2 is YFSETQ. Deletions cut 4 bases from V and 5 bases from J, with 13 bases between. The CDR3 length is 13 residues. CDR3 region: CASSPGGRDEQYF. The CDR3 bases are TGCGCCAGCAGCCCTGGGGGCCGCGACGAGCAGTACTTC.

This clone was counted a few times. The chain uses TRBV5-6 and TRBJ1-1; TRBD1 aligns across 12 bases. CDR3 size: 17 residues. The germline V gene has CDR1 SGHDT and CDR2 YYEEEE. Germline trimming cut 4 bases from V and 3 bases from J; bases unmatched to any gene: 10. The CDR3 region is CASSRLGTGGFDTEAFF. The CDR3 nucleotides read TGTGCCAGCAGCAGACTCGGGACAGGGGGCTTCGACACTGAAGCTTTCTTT.

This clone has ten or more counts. This CDR3 reads CASSKRRGQGANVLTF. The CDR3 DNA follows: TGTGCCAGCAGCAAACGGCGGGGCCAGGGGGCCAACGTCCTGACTTTC. This sequence joins TRBV7-6 and TRBJ2-6; tentatively, D is TRBD2 (6 bases). Trimming shortened V by 5 bases and J by 4 bases, and 15 bases separated the two germline ends. Germline-derived CDR1 and CDR2 are SGHVS and FNYEAQ. The CDR3 length is 16 residues.

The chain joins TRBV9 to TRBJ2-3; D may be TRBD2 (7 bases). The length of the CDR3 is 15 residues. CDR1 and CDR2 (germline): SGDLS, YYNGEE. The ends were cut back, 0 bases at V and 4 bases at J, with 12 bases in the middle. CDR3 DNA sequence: TGTGCCAGCAGCGTAGGATCGGGGGGCCCAGATACGCAGTATTTT. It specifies CASSVGSGGPDTQYF.

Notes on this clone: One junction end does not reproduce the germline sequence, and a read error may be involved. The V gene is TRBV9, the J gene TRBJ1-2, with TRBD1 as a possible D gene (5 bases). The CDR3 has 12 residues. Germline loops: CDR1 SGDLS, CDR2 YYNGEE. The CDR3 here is CASSTSSGVLSF. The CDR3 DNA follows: TGTGCCAGCAGCACCAGTTCGGGGGTCTTATCCTTC. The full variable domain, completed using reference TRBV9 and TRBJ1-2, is DSGVTQTPKHLITATGQRVTLRCSPRSGDLSVYWYQQSLDQGLQFLIQYYNGEERAKGNILERFSAQQFPDLHSELNLSSLELGDSALYFCASSTSSGVLSFGSGTRLTVV.

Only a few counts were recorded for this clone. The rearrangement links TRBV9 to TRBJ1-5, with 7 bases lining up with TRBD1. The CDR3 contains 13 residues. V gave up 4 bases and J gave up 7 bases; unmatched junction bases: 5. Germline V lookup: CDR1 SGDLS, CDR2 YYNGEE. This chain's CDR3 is CASSRTGAQPQHF. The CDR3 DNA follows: TGTGCCAGCAGCAGGACAGGAGCCCAGCCCCAGCATTTT. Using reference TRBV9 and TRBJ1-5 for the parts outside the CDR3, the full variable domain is DSGVTQTPKHLITATGQRVTLRCSPRSGDLSVYWYQQSLDQGLQFLIQYYNGEERAKGNILERFSAQQFPDLHSELNLSSLELGDSALYFCASSRTGAQPQHFGDGTRLSIL.

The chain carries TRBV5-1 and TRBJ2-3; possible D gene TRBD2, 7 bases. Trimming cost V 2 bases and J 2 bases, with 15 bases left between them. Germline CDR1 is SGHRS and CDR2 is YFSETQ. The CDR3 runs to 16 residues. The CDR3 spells CASSFSGGLNTDTQYF. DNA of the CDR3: TGCGCCAGCAGCTTTTCGGGGGGCCTTAACACAGATACGCAGTATTTT.

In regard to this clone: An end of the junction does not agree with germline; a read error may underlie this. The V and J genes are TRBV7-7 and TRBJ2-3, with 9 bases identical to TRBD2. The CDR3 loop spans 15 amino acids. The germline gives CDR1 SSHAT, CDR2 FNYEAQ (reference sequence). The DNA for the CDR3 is TGTGCTAGCAGCATTTTAGCGGGAGAGGCAGATACGCAGTATTTT. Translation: CASSILAGEADTQYF.

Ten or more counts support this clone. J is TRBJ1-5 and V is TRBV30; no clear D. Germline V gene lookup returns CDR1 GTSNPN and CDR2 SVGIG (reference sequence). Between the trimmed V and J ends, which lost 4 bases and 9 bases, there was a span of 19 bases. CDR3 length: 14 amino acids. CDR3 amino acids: CAWTSEGLGWPQHF. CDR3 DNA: TGTGCCTGGACCTCGGAAGGGTTAGGATGGCCCCAGCATTTT. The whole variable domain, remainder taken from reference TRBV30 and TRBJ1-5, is SQTIHQWPATLVQPVGSPLSLECTVEGTSNPNLYWYRQAAGRGLQLLFYSVGIGQISSEVPQNLSASRPQDRQFILSSKKLLLSDSGFYLCAWTSEGLGWPQHFGDGTRLSIL.

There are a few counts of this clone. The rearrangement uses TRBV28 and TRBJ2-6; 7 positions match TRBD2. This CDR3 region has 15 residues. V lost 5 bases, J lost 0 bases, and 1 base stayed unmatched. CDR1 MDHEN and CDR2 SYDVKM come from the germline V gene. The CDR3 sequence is CASSGEGSGANVLTF. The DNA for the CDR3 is TGTGCCAGCAGTGGGGAGGGCTCTGGGGCCAACGTCCTGACTTTC.

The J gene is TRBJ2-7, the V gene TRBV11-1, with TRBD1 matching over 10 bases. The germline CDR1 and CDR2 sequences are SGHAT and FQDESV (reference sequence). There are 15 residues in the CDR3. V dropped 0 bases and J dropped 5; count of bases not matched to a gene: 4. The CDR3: CASSLAGTGVHEQYF. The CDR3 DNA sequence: TGTGCCAGCAGCTTAGCGGGGACAGGGGTCCACGAGCAGTACTTC.

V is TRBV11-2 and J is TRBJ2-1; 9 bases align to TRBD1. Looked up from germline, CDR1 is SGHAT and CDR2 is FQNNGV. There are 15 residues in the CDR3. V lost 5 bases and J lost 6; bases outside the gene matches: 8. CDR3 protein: CASSIRTGVFNEQFF. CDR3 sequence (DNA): TGTGCCAGCAGCATCAGGACAGGGGTATTCAATGAGCAGTTCTTC.

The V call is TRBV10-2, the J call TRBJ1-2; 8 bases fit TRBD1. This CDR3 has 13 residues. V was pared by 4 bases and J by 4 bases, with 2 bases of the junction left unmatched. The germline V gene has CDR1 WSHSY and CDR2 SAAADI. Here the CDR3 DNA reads TGCGCCAGCAGTGGGGACAGGACCTATGGCTACACCTTC. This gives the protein CASSGDRTYGYTF.

CDR3 in DNA: TGCAGCGTTTCCGACTGGAACTATGGCTACACCTTC. It translates to CSVSDWNYGYTF. The chain has TRBV29-1 and TRBJ1-2; D is undetermined. Germline V gene lookup returns CDR1 SQVTM and CDR2 ANQGSEA. V was trimmed by 5 bases and J by 2 bases, leaving 9 bases between them. This CDR3 has 12 residues.

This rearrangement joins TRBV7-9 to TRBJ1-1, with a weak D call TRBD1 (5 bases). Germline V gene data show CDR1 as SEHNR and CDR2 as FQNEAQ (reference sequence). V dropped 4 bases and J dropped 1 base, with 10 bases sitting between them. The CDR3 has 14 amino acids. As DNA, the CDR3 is TGTGCCAGCAGCTGGGGACCGGGGAACACTGAAGCTTTCTTT. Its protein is CASSWGPGNTEAFF.

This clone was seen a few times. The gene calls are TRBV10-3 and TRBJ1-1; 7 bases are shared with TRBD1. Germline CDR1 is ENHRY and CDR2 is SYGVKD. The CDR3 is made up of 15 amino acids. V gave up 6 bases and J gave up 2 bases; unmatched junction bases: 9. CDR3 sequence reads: CAIRPLGQQNTEAFF. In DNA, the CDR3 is TGTGCCATCAGGCCGTTGGGACAGCAAAACACTGAAGCTTTCTTT.

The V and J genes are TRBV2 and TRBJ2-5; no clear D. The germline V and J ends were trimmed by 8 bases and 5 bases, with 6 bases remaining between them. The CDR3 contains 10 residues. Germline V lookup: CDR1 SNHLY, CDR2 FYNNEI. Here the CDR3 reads CASFFETQYF. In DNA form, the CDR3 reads TGTGCCAGCTTCTTTGAGACCCAGTACTTC.

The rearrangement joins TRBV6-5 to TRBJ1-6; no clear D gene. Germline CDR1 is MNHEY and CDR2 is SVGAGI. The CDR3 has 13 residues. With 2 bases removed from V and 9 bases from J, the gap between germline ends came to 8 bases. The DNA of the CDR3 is TGTGCCAGCAGTTACACAGAATTTTCACCCCTCCACTTT. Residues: CASSYTEFSPLHF.

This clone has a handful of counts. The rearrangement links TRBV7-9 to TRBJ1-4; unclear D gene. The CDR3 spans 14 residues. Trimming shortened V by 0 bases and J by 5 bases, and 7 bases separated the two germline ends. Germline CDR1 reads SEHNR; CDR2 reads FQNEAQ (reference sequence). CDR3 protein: CASSLALRNEKLFF. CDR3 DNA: TGTGCCAGCAGCTTAGCGCTCCGGAATGAAAAACTGTTTTTT.

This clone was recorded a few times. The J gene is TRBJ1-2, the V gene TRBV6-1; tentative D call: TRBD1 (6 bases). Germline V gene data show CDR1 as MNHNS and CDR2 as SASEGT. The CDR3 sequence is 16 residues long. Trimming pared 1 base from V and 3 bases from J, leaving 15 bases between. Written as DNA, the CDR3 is TGTGCCAGCAGTGAAGTGAACAGGGCGTCAGACTATGGCTACACCTTC. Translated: CASSEVNRASDYGYTF.

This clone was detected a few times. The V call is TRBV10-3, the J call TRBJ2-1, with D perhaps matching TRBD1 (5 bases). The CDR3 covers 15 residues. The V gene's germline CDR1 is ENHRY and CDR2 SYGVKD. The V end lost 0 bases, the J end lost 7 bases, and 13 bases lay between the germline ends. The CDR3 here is CAISESKGIGNEQFF. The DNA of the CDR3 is TGTGCCATCAGTGAGTCAAAGGGGATTGGGAATGAGCAGTTCTTC.

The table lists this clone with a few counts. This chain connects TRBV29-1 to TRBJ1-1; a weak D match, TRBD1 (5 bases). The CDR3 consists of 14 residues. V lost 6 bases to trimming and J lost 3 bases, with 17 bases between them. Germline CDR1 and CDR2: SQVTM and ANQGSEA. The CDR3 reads CSVRGRAGDTEAFF. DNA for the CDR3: TGCAGCGTACGCGGCAGGGCCGGGGACACTGAAGCTTTCTTT.

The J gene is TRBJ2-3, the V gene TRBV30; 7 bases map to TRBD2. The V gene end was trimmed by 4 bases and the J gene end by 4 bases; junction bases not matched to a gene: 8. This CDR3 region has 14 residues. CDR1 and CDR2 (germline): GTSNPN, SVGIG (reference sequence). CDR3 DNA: TGTGCCTGGATGGTGGGCGGGAGCGCAGATACGCAGTATTTT. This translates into CAWMVGGSADTQYF.

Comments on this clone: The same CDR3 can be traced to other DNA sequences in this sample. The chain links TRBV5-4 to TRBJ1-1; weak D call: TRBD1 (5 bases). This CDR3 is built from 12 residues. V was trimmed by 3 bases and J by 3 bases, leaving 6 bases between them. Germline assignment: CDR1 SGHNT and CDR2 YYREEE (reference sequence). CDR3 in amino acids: CASSSRDTEAFF. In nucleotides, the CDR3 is TGTGCCAGCAGCTCCAGGGACACTGAAGCTTTCTTT.

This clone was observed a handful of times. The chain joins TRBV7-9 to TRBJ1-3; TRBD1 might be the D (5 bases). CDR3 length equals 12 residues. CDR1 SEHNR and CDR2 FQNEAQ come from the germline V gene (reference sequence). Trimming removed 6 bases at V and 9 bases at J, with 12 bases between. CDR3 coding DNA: TGTGCCAGCAGTCCCGAGGGGCGCACCATATATTTT. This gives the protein CASSPEGRTIYF.

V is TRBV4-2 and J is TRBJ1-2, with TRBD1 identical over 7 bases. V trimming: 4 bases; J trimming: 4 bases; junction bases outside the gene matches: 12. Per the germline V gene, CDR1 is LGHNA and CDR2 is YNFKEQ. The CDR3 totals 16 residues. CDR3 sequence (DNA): TGTGCCAGCAGCCGTAACCGCGGGACAGACGGCTATGGCTACACCTTC. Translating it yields CASSRNRGTDGYGYTF.

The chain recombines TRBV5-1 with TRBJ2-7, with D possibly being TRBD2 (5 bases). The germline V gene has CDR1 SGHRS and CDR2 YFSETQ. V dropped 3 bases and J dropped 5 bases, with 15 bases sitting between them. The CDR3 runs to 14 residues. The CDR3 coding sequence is TGCGCCAGCAGCTCTTCAACTAGTACCAACGAGCAGTACTTC. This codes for CASSSSTSTNEQYF.

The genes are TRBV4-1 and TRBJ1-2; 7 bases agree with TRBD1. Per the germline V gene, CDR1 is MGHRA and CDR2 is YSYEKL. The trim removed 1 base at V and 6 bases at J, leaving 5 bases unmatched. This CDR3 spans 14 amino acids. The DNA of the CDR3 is TGCGCCAGCAGCCAAGCGGGGCAGGGGGATGGCTACACCTTC. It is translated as CASSQAGQGDGYTF.